The rows below give T cell receptor beta chains drawn from one sample of a study of T-cell memory formation after mild COVID-19. TCRdb independently ran MiXCR on the 5' RACE reads; one entry per CDR3 protein. This sample has 350,000 to 450,000 distinct CDR3 sequences, with about 20% found just once. The sample consisted of PBMCs or a T cell subset sorted from them (not recorded which). All receptors derive from an adult woman who had mild COVID-19 (a few samples of this study predate the infection). Cell type and time point are not known. Both conserved end residues are part of each CDR3. The D gene is left open where the match is weak. Size values are once, few and many counts, or a class for expanded clones, and some rows have none.

j_call	clone_size	v_call	d_call	cdr3_aa	cdr3_nt
TRBJ1-5	.	TRBV7-8	.	CASSTLKGSNQPQHF	TGTGCCAGCAGCACGCTCAAGGGGAGCAATCAGCCCCAGCATTTT
TRBJ1-1	.	TRBV20-1	.	CSASLPWLKNTEAFF	TGCAGTGCTAGCCTCCCGTGGCTTAAGAACACTGAAGCTTTCTTT
TRBJ2-3	.	TRBV5-5	.	CASSLPQGTSTDTQYF	TGTGCCAGCAGCTTGCCACAGGGAACTAGCACAGATACGCAGTATTTT
TRBJ2-3	.	TRBV12-3/TRBV12-4	TRBD1	CASRQTGGIDTQYF	TGTGCCAGCAGACAGACAGGGGGCATAGATACGCAGTATTTT
TRBJ1-1	.	TRBV6-6	.	CASNSQGYGNTEAFF	TGTGCCAGCAACTCGCAGGGTTATGGTAACACTGAAGCTTTCTTT
TRBJ2-7	few	TRBV6-5	.	CASSYNEQGSHEQYF	TGTGCCAGCAGTTACAACGAACAAGGAAGCCACGAGCAGTACTTC
TRBJ2-7	many	TRBV6-5	TRBD1	CASSYDRGYEQYF	TGTGCCAGCAGTTACGACAGGGGCTACGAGCAGTACTTC
TRBJ2-3	few	TRBV5-5	.	CASSYQGYPDTQYF	TGTGCCAGCAGCTATCAGGGGTATCCAGATACGCAGTATTTT
TRBJ1-3	few	TRBV7-3	.	CASSFDSGNTIYF	TGTGCCAGCAGCTTCGACTCTGGAAACACCATATATTTT
TRBJ2-1	.	TRBV20-1	.	CSAPYPGLHNEQFF	TGCAGTGCTCCTTACCCGGGACTTCACAATGAGCAGTTCTTC
TRBJ1-2	many	TRBV9	TRBD1	CASSPLGTGGYGYTF	TGTGCCAGCAGCCCTCTTGGGACAGGGGGCTATGGCTACACCTTC
TRBJ2-3	.	TRBV24-1	.	CATEGDELSSTDTQYF	TGTGCCACCGAGGGCGATGAGCTCTCTAGCACAGATACGCAGTATTTT
TRBJ2-1	.	TRBV12-3/TRBV12-4	.	CASSSGQLTQFF	TGTGCCAGCAGTTCAGGACAGTTAACACAGTTCTTC
TRBJ2-7	few	TRBV6-5	.	CASSYSDGTYEQYF	TGTGCCAGCAGTTACTCGGACGGGACCTACGAGCAGTACTTC
TRBJ2-2	.	TRBV7-2	TRBD2	CASSFALGLAGDTGELFF	TGTGCCAGCAGCTTCGCGCTCGGCCTAGCGGGAGACACCGGGGAGCTGTTTTTT
TRBJ2-3	.	TRBV18	.	CASSRMLDADTQYF	TGTGCCAGCTCACGAATGCTAGACGCAGATACGCAGTATTTT
TRBJ2-3	.	TRBV20-1	TRBD2	CSALGLAGPRDTQYF	TGCAGTGCCCTGGGACTAGCGGGTCCGAGGGATACGCAGTATTTT
TRBJ2-7	many	TRBV7-3	TRBD1	CASSLTGAREQYF	TGTGCCAGCAGCTTGACAGGGGCTCGTGAGCAGTACTTC